The 14 T cell receptor beta chains below come from one sample, sequenced in a study of shared clonotypes between healthy human individuals. Naive CD8 cells comprised CD45RO-negative, CCR7-positively selected cells, excluding terminally differentiated effector memory CD45RA+ cells. Here immunoSEQ multiplex PCR was the method, and the copy in TCRdb shows in-frame clones only, minus some. The sample consists of 2 million or so clones, around 96% of them appearing once. Input material: naive CD8+ T cells sorted from blood. The receptors were sampled from a man younger than 35 in good health.

CDR3 DNA sequence: TGCGCCAGCAGTCCAAGATTGGGGGGGGAAAAACTGTTTTTT. Its protein product is CASSPRLGGEKLFF. V and J are TRBV4-3 and TRBJ1-4, with TRBD1 as a possible D gene (5 bases). The germline V gene encodes CDR1 LGHNA and CDR2 YSLEER. With 6 bases removed from V and 8 bases from J, the gap between germline ends came to 16 bases. This CDR3 is built from 14 residues.

The chain recombines TRBV7-2 with TRBJ2-1; the D gene is possibly TRBD2 (5 bases). The CDR3 spans 14 residues. Germline values: CDR1 SGHTA, CDR2 FQGNSA. Deletions cut 2 bases from V and 4 bases from J, with 9 bases between. The CDR3 loop is CASSLQDSYNEQFF. For the CDR3, the DNA is TGTGCCAGCAGCTTACAGGACTCATACAATGAGCAGTTCTTC.

V is TRBV28 and J is TRBJ2-2, with TRBD2 identical over 11 bases. The CDR3 runs to 15 residues. In germline, CDR1 is MDHEN, CDR2 SYDVKM. The V segment lost 3 bases and the J segment 10 bases; nucleotides outside the gene matches: 7. The CDR3 DNA reads as TGTGCCAGCAGTTTTTTTAGCGGGGGGGACCCGGAGCTGTTTTTT. Its protein product is CASSFFSGGDPELFF.

CDR3 protein: CASSEGALDEQYF. CDR3 nucleotide sequence: TGCGCCAGCAGTGAGGGGGCCCTGGACGAGCAGTACTTC. The chain employs TRBV5-1 and TRBJ2-7; 7 bases fit TRBD1. The V segment lost 5 bases and the J segment 5 bases; nucleotides outside the gene matches: 7. Germline V lookup: CDR1 SGHRS, CDR2 YFSETQ. The CDR3 is 13 residues long.

V and J are TRBV4-1 and TRBJ1-2; 7 bases fit TRBD1. Germline values: CDR1 MGHRA, CDR2 YSYEKL. The CDR3 totals 13 residues. Trimming cost V 4 bases and J 8 bases; bases outside gene matches: 7. CDR3 region: CASSPGEGQGYTF. The CDR3, as DNA: TGCGCCAGCAGCCCAGGGGAGGGACAGGGCTACACCTTC.

The V gene is TRBV4-2, the J gene TRBJ1-6; tentatively, D is TRBD1 (5 bases). The length of the CDR3 is 16 residues. Trimming pared 0 bases from V and 4 bases from J, leaving 10 bases between. The germline V gene encodes CDR1 LGHNA and CDR2 YNFKEQ. CDR3 loop: CASSQDRSGYNSPLHF. In nucleotides, the CDR3 is TGTGCCAGCAGCCAAGATAGATCAGGGTATAATTCACCCCTCCACTTT.

The CDR3 loop reads CASSVDPGLGAEQFF. As DNA, the CDR3 is TGTGCCAGCAGCGTAGATCCGGGACTAGGGGCTGAGCAGTTCTTC. The chain carries TRBV9 and TRBJ2-1; 8 nucleotides match TRBD2. The germline gives CDR1 SGDLS, CDR2 YYNGEE. Losses at the gene ends were 0 bases for V and 9 bases for J; bases not matched to a gene: 8. CDR3 length: 15 amino acids.

This sequence joins TRBV28 and TRBJ2-7; D possibly corresponds to TRBD1 (6 bases). This CDR3 region has 14 residues. Germline CDR1 and CDR2: MDHEN and SYDVKM. V gave up 4 bases and J gave up 5 bases, with 15 bases separating them. Here the CDR3 DNA reads TGTGCCAGCAGTTCACGTGACAGGAGAGACGAGCAGTACTTC. Its protein is CASSSRDRRDEQYF.

Remarks on this clone: This CDR3 is also generated by other DNA sequences in the sample. The CDR3 loop is CASSLVLAGQETQYF. Written as DNA, the CDR3 is TGTGCCAGCAGCTTAGTACTAGCGGGCCAAGAGACCCAGTACTTC. This sequence joins TRBV7-9 and TRBJ2-5; 9 bases agree with TRBD2. J lost 1 base, V lost 1 base, and 1 base had no gene match. Germline assignment: CDR1 SEHNR and CDR2 FQNEAQ (reference sequence). The CDR3 spans 15 residues.

This chain connects TRBV4-1 to TRBJ2-7; no firm D call. The germline V gene has CDR1 MGHRA and CDR2 YSYEKL. This CDR3 is built from 13 residues. Trimming shortened V by 2 bases and J by 6 bases, and 11 bases separated the two germline ends. The CDR3 protein is CASSQKVGPEQYF. The CDR3 bases are TGCGCCAGCAGCCAAAAGGTAGGACCCGAGCAGTACTTC.

The V and J genes are TRBV2 and TRBJ2-7; unclear D gene. Germline V gives CDR1 SNHLY, CDR2 FYNNEI. V lost 3 bases and J 1 base, leaving 7 bases between the germline ends. This CDR3 comprises 13 residues. The CDR3 DNA follows: TGTGCCAGCAGTGAGTTGAAATCCTACGAGCAGTACTTC. It is translated as CASSELKSYEQYF.

The gene calls are TRBV10-1 and TRBJ2-1; D is unclear. The CDR3 length is 13 residues. V lost 3 bases and J 5 bases, leaving 8 bases between the germline ends. The germline V gene has CDR1 WNHNN and CDR2 SYGVQD (reference sequence). The CDR3: CASSDWQNNEQFF. In DNA, the CDR3 is TGCGCCAGCAGTGACTGGCAGAACAATGAGCAGTTCTTC.

Only a few counts were recorded for this clone. Other DNA sequences in the sample encode the same CDR3. V and J are TRBV6-5 and TRBJ2-7; 8 positions agree with TRBD1. From germline, CDR1 is MNHEY and CDR2 SVGAGI. V lost 2 bases and J lost 3; bases outside the gene matches: 0. The CDR3 sequence is 13 residues long. CDR3 in DNA: TGTGCCAGCAGTTACGACAGGGGCTACGAGCAGTACTTC. It codes for CASSYDRGYEQYF.

V gene TRBV4-3 combines with J gene TRBJ2-7; D unresolved. The CDR3 length is 14 residues. Trimming cost V 0 bases and J 6 bases, with 12 bases left between them. The germline V gene has CDR1 LGHNA and CDR2 YSLEER. This CDR3 is CASSQESEASEQYF. The CDR3 region has the DNA TGCGCCAGCAGCCAAGAGTCTGAGGCCAGCGAGCAGTACTTC.